A single sample gave rise to the 32 T cell receptor beta chains below, sequenced in a study of technical replicates of blood from a handful of donors (dated by TCRdb to 2016 to 2017). The protocol used for the library was the immunoSEQ multiplex PCR assay. TCRdb took this table from immuneACCESS and kept in-frame rearrangements with V and J called. Such tables lack part of the clones; where checked against another copy, unresolved V genes explain under half of the gap, and the rest is unexplained. The sample records about 59,000 clones, 93% of which are singletons. The ten top clones hold over 4% of the sample. Input material: PBMCs. Source of these receptors: a human donor in good health. Some clones in this sample may be carry-over from other donors' samples.

The chain combines TRBV15 with TRBJ1-2; D is ambiguous. CDR1 is LNHNV and CDR2 is YYDKDF in the germline V gene (reference sequence). The CDR3 contains 14 residues. Trimming removed 0 bases at V and 2 bases at J, with 7 bases between. The DNA of the CDR3 is TGTGCCACCAGCAGAGATCCGGGAAACTATGGCTACACCTTC. Translation gives CATSRDPGNYGYTF.

The chain recombines TRBV30 with TRBJ1-1, with D uncertain. Germline lookup yields CDR1 GTSNPN and CDR2 SVGIG (reference sequence). V shed 4 bases and J shed 3 bases, with 15 bases lying between them. The CDR3 runs 14 residues. The CDR3, as DNA: TGTGCCTGGACTCGGAGAGGAGGTTACACTGAAGCTTTCTTT. Amino acids: CAWTRRGGYTEAFF.

The chain carries TRBV19 and TRBJ1-2; 7 positions match TRBD1. The CDR3 runs 13 residues. The germline V gene encodes CDR1 LNHDA and CDR2 SQIVND (reference sequence). Germline trimming cut 6 bases from V and 7 bases from J; bases unmatched to any gene: 8. CDR3 sequence: CASRPGQLGGYTF. CDR3 sequence (DNA): TGTGCCAGTAGGCCGGGACAGCTGGGTGGCTACACCTTC.

This clone was seen at least ten times. This rearrangement joins TRBV7-2 to TRBJ1-2; TRBD1 is a possible D gene (6 bases). CDR1 is SGHTA and CDR2 is FQGNSA in the germline V gene. This CDR3 comprises 12 residues. Trimming took 7 bases from V and 4 from J, leaving 10 bases between them. CDR3 amino acids: CASTKGVYGYTF. CDR3 DNA sequence: TGTGCCAGCACCAAGGGGGTCTATGGCTACACCTTC. The full variable domain, in which reference TRBV7-2 and TRBJ1-2 provide the parts outside the CDR3, is GAGVSQSPSNKVTEKGKDVELRCDPISGHTALYWYRQSLGQGLEFLIYFQGNSAPDKSGLPSDRFSAERTGGSVSTLTIQRTQQEDSAVYLCASTKGVYGYTFGSGTRLTVV.

This rearrangement joins TRBV6-1 to TRBJ1-2; the D gene is possibly TRBD1 (6 bases). Germline V CDR1 and CDR2: MNHNS, SASEGT. CDR3 length equals 12 residues. V shed 5 bases and J shed 8 bases, with 12 bases lying between them. The CDR3 is CASSSRDKGYTF. The CDR3 nucleotides read TGTGCCAGCAGTTCCCGGGACAAGGGCTACACCTTC.

The gene calls are TRBV7-2 and TRBJ2-1, with TRBD2 as a possible D gene (6 bases). CDR3 length: 12 residues. Germline V CDR1 and CDR2: SGHTA, FQGNSA. Trimming took off 5 bases at V and 8 bases at J, with 10 bases between the two ends. CDR3 amino acids: CASSLLAYEQFF. DNA for the CDR3: TGTGCCAGCAGCCTACTAGCTTATGAGCAGTTCTTC.

The chain combines TRBV7-3 with TRBJ2-7; 9 bases agree with TRBD2. The junction had 3 bases not matched to a gene; V was cut back by 1 base and J by 2 bases. The CDR3 is made up of 15 amino acids. The germline gives CDR1 SGHTA, CDR2 FQGTGA. The CDR3: CASSLRAGGAYEQYF. The CDR3 region has the DNA TGTGCCAGCAGCTTAAGAGCGGGGGGAGCCTACGAGCAGTACTTC.

J is TRBJ2-3 and V is TRBV9, with 11 bases identical to TRBD2. This CDR3 is built from 15 residues. Germline V gives CDR1 SGDLS, CDR2 YYNGEE. V lost 4 bases to trimming and J lost 7 bases; unmatched junction nucleotides: 8. The CDR3 spells CASSKLAGEENTQYF. In nucleotides, the CDR3 is TGTGCCAGCAGCAAACTAGCGGGGGAAGAGAATACGCAGTATTTT. The full variable domain, in which reference TRBV9 and TRBJ2-3 provide the parts outside the CDR3, is DSGVTQTPKHLITATGQRVTLRCSPRSGDLSVYWYQQSLDQGLQFLIQYYNGEERAKGNILERFSAQQFPDLHSELNLSSLELGDSALYFCASSKLAGEENTQYFGPGTRLTVL.

V gene TRBV18 combines with J gene TRBJ2-3; D is ambiguous. This CDR3 contains 16 residues. V was cut by 3 bases and J by 6 bases, with 19 bases left in between. The germline V gene has CDR1 KGHSH and CDR2 LQKENI. The CDR3 region is CASSPSVPGRGDTQYF. The CDR3 DNA reads TGTGCCAGCTCACCGAGCGTCCCCGGCAGAGGTGATACGCAGTATTTT.

This clone is labeled medium-sized. Within the sample, other DNA sequences also encode this same CDR3. The chain recombines TRBV5-1 with TRBJ2-1; D perhaps matches TRBD2 (6 bases). The CDR3 has 14 residues. Germline CDR1 and CDR2: SGHRS and YFSETQ. V was shortened by 3 bases and J by 4 bases, with 11 bases between the two germline ends. In nucleotides, the CDR3 is TGCGCCAGCAGCTCCTCGGGAGCGTACAATGAGCAGTTCTTC. Protein: CASSSSGAYNEQFF.

This clone appeared a single time. The J gene is TRBJ2-7, the V gene TRBV15, with TRBD2 as a possible D gene (5 bases). Trimming cost V 1 base and J 6 bases, with 7 bases left between them. Germline CDR1 LNHNV, CDR2 YYDKDF (reference sequence). The CDR3 has 12 amino acids. CDR3 loop: CATSRVAGEQYF. Here the CDR3 DNA reads TGTGCCACCAGCAGAGTCGCGGGCGAGCAGTACTTC.

The J gene is TRBJ1-3, the V gene TRBV18, with a tentative D call TRBD1 (6 bases). The CDR3 runs 14 residues. Germline V gene data show CDR1 as KGHSH and CDR2 as LQKENI. Trimming shortened V by 3 bases and J by 2 bases, and 8 bases separated the two germline ends. CDR3 sequence (DNA): TGTGCCAGCTCACCGAACAGGGCTGGAAACACCATATATTTT. Amino acid sequence: CASSPNRAGNTIYF.

The chain carries TRBV15 and TRBJ1-1, with TRBD1 as a possible D gene (5 bases). This CDR3 is built from 14 residues. Germline CDR1 is LNHNV and CDR2 is YYDKDF (reference sequence). Trimming took 2 bases from V and 3 from J, leaving 10 bases between them. The CDR3 DNA reads TGTGCCACCAGCAGACAACGGGGGGACACTGAAGCTTTCTTT. Its protein is CATSRQRGDTEAFF.

The chain joins TRBV15 to TRBJ1-5; 7 nucleotides line up with TRBD1. V dropped 3 bases and J dropped 2; count of bases not matched to a gene: 7. This CDR3 contains 16 residues. In germline, CDR1 is LNHNV, CDR2 YYDKDF (reference sequence). The CDR3 DNA reads as TGTGCCACCAGCAGTTATGTTGGACAGGGCAATCAGCCCCAGCATTTT. It encodes CATSSYVGQGNQPQHF.

The chain carries TRBV6-1 and TRBJ2-3; no definite D call. CDR1 is MNHNS and CDR2 is SASEGT in the germline V gene. V was shortened by 4 bases and J by 9 bases, with 8 bases between the two germline ends. This CDR3 spans 11 amino acids. The CDR3 reads CASSAYGTQYF. DNA of the CDR3: TGTGCCAGCAGTGCGTACGGGACGCAGTATTTT.

This chain connects TRBV6-1 to TRBJ2-5; TRBD1 aligns across 8 bases. The CDR3 covers 14 residues. Germline CDR1 and CDR2: MNHNS and SASEGT. Losses at the gene ends were 7 bases for V and 9 bases for J; bases not matched to a gene: 13. The CDR3 spells CASITTGVTGAQYF. The CDR3 bases are TGTGCCAGCATCACGACAGGGGTCACCGGGGCCCAGTACTTC.

The gene calls are TRBV5-6 and TRBJ1-1; D unclear. The CDR3 loop spans 15 amino acids. In germline, CDR1 is SGHDT, CDR2 YYEEEE. The V gene lost 0 bases and the J gene lost 6 bases, with 15 bases spanning the gap. For the CDR3, the DNA is TGTGCCAGCAGCTTGGGGGCCCTCGAGAGAGCTGAAGCTTTCTTT. Amino acid sequence: CASSLGALERAEAFF.

This sequence joins TRBV7-9 and TRBJ1-4; 7 bases line up with TRBD1. Germline V lookup: CDR1 SEHNR, CDR2 FQNEAQ (reference sequence). The CDR3 covers 16 residues. With V trimmed by 0 bases and J by 8 bases, 9 bases remained unmatched. DNA of the CDR3: TGTGCCAGCAGCTTAGCCCGACAGGGCCTAGGAGAAAAACTGTTTTTT. Protein sequence: CASSLARQGLGEKLFF.

This chain links TRBV7-7 with TRBJ2-5; D uncertain. The germline V and J ends were trimmed by 5 bases and 5 bases, with 15 bases remaining between them. The CDR3 length is 14 residues. Germline CDR1 SSHAT, CDR2 FNYEAQ (reference sequence). DNA of the CDR3: TGTGCCAGCAGCATCAGCTCCGCGAGGGAGACCCAGTACTTC. Protein product: CASSISSARETQYF.

The chain links TRBV6-5 to TRBJ2-1, with 8 bases lining up with TRBD1. Per germline, CDR1 MNHEY and CDR2 SVGAGI. V shed 5 bases and J 8 bases; nucleotides not matched to a gene: 5. The CDR3 has 13 residues. The CDR3 region is CASSADRGYEQFF. The CDR3 DNA follows: TGTGCCAGCAGTGCCGACAGGGGATATGAGCAGTTCTTC.

This clone has just one count. The rearrangement joins TRBV7-9 to TRBJ1-1; 7 bases map to TRBD1. This CDR3 region has 15 residues. V trimming: 5 bases; J trimming: 2 bases; junction bases outside the gene matches: 8. The V gene's germline CDR1 is SEHNR and CDR2 FQNEAQ (reference sequence). CDR3 sequence (DNA): TGTGCCAGCAGCCCCGGACAGGTCCGAAACACTGAAGCTTTCTTT. Its protein is CASSPGQVRNTEAFF.

This clone appeared a single time. Mismatch with germline at one junction end may stem from a read error. The gene calls are TRBV4-3 and TRBJ2-7; TRBD2 aligns across 8 bases. The CDR3 runs to 13 residues. Germline CDR1 is LGHNA and CDR2 is YSLEER. The CDR3 coding sequence is TGCGCCAGCACCCAAACAGCGGGAGACGAGCAGTACTTC. Encoded protein: CASTQTAGDEQYF.

V usage is TRBV4-2 and J usage is TRBJ2-3; 11 bases match TRBD2. Germline V CDR1 and CDR2: LGHNA, YNFKEQ. The CDR3 is made up of 13 amino acids. The junction had 4 bases not matched to a gene; V was cut back by 5 bases and J by 9 bases. The CDR3 coding sequence is TGTGCCAGCAGCGCCCGACTAGCGGGAACGCAGTATTTT. Translating gives CASSARLAGTQYF.

This chain uses TRBV13 with TRBJ2-7, with 10 nucleotides matching TRBD2. The V and J ends lost 0 bases and 2 bases, in that order; junction bases with no gene match: 7. This CDR3 is built from 17 residues. CDR1 is PRHDT, CDR2 FYEKMQ, per germline (reference sequence). As DNA, the CDR3 is TGTGCCAGCAGCTTAGGCCTAGCGGGAGTAAGAACCTACGAGCAGTACTTC. This encodes CASSLGLAGVRTYEQYF.

This chain uses TRBV4-1 with TRBJ2-7; the D is unclear. Germline-derived CDR1 and CDR2 are MGHRA and YSYEKL. The CDR3 sequence is 13 residues long. V was trimmed by 0 bases and J by 3 bases, leaving 6 bases between them. The CDR3 reads CASSQELLYEQYF. The CDR3 DNA is TGCGCCAGCAGCCAAGAACTACTCTACGAGCAGTACTTC.

V is TRBV19 and J is TRBJ1-1; D is unclear. Looked up from germline, CDR1 is LNHDA and CDR2 is SQIVND (reference sequence). This CDR3 is 16 amino acids long. The V gene lost 5 bases and the J gene lost 0 bases, with 16 bases spanning the gap. This CDR3 is CASSPGRDYMNTEAFF. CDR3 bases: TGTGCCAGTAGTCCGGGAAGGGATTATATGAACACTGAAGCTTTCTTT.

CDR3 sequence reads: CASGPGLEADTQYF. Here the CDR3 DNA reads TGTGCCAGTGGCCCGGGACTAGAGGCAGATACGCAGTATTTT. The rearrangement links TRBV19 to TRBJ2-3; 8 bases map to TRBD2. CDR3 length: 14 amino acids. Unmatched junction bases numbered 8, after V lost 8 bases and J lost 4 bases. Looked up from germline, CDR1 is LNHDA and CDR2 is SQIVND (reference sequence). Based on the CDR3 plus reference TRBV19 and TRBJ2-3, the full variable domain is DGGITQSPKYLFRKEGQNVTLSCEQNLNHDAMYWYRQDPGQGLRLIYYSQIVNDFQKGDIAEGYSVSREKKESFPLTVTSAQKNPTAFYLCASGPGLEADTQYFGPGTRLTVL.

The genes are TRBV7-6 and TRBJ2-1, with TRBD2 matching 9 bases. With V trimmed by 4 bases and J by 10 bases, 17 bases remained unmatched. CDR1 is SGHVS, CDR2 FNYEAQ, per germline. The CDR3 spans 17 residues. The CDR3 DNA reads TGTGCCAGCAGCTCAGGATATGGTAGCGGGAGTGGACGGGAGCAGTTCTTC. Translation: CASSSGYGSGSGREQFF.

The V gene is TRBV30, the J gene TRBJ2-7; a weak D match, TRBD2 (5 bases). The V and J ends lost 2 bases and 1 base respectively, with 9 bases between them. Germline V gives CDR1 GTSNPN, CDR2 SVGIG (reference sequence). The CDR3 covers 13 residues. The CDR3 loop is CAWSPSGSYEQYF. In nucleotides, the CDR3 is TGTGCCTGGAGTCCCTCGGGGTCCTACGAGCAGTACTTC.

The rearrangement uses TRBV6-5 and TRBJ1-1, with a possible D match to TRBD1 (5 bases). From germline, CDR1 is MNHEY and CDR2 SVGAGI. The length of the CDR3 is 15 residues. V dropped 4 bases and J dropped 3 bases, with 15 bases sitting between them. This chain's CDR3 is CASSSRGGADTEAFF. CDR3 bases: TGTGCCAGCAGTTCCCGGGGAGGGGCTGACACTGAAGCTTTCTTT.

This chain joins TRBV7-9 and TRBJ2-3; TRBD1 aligns across 7 bases. Losses at the gene ends were 8 bases for V and 4 bases for J; bases not matched to a gene: 12. The CDR3 is 15 amino acids. Germline V gives CDR1 SEHNR, CDR2 FQNEAQ (reference sequence). The CDR3 DNA follows: TGTGCCAGCGGATTCGACAGGGTGTTTGCAGATACGCAGTATTTT. This gives the protein CASGFDRVFADTQYF.

This sequence joins TRBV2 and TRBJ1-5, with unresolved D. The CDR3 runs 12 residues. The V end was cut by 7 bases, the J end by 6 bases, with 10 bases between. The germline V gene encodes CDR1 SNHLY and CDR2 FYNNEI. The CDR3 loop reads CASTYSGQPQHF. CDR3 DNA: TGTGCCAGCACTTACTCCGGTCAGCCCCAGCATTTT.